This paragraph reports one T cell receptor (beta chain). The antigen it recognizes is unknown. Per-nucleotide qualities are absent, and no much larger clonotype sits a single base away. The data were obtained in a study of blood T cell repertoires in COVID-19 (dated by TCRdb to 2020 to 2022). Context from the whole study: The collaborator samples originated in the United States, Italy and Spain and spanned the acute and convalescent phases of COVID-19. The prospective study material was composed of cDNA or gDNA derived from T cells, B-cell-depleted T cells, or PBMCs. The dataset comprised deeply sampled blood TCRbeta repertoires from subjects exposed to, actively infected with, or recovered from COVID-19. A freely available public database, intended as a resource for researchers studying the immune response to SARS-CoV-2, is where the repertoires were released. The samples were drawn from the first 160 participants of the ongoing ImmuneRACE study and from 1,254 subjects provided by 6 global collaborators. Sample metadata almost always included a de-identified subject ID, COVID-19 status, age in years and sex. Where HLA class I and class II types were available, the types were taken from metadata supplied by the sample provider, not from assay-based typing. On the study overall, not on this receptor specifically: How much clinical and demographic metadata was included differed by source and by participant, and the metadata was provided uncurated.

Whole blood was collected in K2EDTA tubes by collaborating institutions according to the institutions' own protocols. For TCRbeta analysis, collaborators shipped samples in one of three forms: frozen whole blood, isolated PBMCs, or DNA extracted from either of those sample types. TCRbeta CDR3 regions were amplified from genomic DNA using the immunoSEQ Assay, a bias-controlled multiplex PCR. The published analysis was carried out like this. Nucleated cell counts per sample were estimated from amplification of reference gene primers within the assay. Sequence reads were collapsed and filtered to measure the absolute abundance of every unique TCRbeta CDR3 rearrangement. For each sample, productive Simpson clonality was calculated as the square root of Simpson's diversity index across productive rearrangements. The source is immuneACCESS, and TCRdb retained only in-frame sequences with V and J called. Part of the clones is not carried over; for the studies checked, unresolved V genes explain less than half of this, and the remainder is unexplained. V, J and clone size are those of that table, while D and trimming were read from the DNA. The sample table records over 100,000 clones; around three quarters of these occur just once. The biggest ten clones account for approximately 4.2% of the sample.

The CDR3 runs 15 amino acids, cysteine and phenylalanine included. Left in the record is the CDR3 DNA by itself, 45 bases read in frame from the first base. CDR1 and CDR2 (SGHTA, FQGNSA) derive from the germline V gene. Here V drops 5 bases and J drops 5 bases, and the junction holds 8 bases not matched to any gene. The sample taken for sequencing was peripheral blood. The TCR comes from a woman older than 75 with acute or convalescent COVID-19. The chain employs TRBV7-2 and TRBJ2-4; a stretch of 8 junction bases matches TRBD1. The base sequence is TGTGCCAGCAGCCCCGCCCCGGACAGGGAAAACATTCAGTACTTC. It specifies CASSPAPDRENIQYF.